This entry features one T cell receptor beta chain sequence. This entry is derived from a study of blood T cell repertoires in COVID-19. Turning to the study itself: Acute and convalescent COVID-19 specimens originated in the United States, Italy and Spain.

Here immunoSEQ multiplex PCR was the method, and the copy in TCRdb shows in-frame clones only, minus some. Of about 310,000 clones listed, 87% are singletons. Germline CDR1 and CDR2: SNHLY and FYNNEI. The trim removed 7 bases at V and 4 bases at J, leaving 4 bases unmatched. The CDR3 is made up of 13 amino acids. The sample comprised peripheral blood. The chain couples TRBV2 to TRBJ1-3, with 7 bases fitting TRBD1. The receptor was derived from a woman in her forties or fifties who had recovered from COVID-19. CDR3 coding DNA: TGTGCCAGCACCGCGGACAGGGGAAACACCATATATTTT. Translating gives CASTADRGNTIYF. The full variable domain, completed using reference TRBV2 and TRBJ1-3, is EPEVTQTPSHQVTQMGQEVILRCVPISNHLYFYWYRQILGQKVEFLVSFYNNEISEKSEIFDDQFSVERPDGSNFTLKIRSTKLEDSAMYFCASTADRGNTIYFGEGSWLTVV.